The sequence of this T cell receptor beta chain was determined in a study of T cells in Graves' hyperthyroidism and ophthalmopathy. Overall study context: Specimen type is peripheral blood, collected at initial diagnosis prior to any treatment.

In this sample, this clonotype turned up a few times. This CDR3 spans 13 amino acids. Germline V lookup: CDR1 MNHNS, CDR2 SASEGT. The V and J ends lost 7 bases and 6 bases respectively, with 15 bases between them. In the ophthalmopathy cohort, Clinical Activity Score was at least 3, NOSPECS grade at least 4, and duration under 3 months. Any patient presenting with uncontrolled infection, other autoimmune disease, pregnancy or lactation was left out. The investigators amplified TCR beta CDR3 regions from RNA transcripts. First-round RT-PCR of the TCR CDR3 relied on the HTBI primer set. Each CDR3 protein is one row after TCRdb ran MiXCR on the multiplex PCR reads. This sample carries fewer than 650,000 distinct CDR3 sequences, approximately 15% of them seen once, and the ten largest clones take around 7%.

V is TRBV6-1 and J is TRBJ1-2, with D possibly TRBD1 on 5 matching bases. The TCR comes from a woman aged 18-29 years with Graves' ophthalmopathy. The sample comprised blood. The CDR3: CASKRPGTDGYTF. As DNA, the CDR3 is TGTGCCAGCAAGCGCCCCGGGACGGATGGCTACACCTTC.